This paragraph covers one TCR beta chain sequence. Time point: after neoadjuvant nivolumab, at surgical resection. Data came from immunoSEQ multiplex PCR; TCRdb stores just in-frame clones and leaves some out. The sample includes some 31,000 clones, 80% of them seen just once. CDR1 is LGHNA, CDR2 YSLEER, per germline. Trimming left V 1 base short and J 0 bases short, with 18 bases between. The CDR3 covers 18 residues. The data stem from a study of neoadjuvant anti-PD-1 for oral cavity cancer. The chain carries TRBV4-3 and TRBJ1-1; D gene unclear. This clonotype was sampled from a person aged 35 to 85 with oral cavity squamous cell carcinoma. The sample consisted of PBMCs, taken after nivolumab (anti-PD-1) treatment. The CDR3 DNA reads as TGCGCCAGCAGCCAAGCGAAACCCAGAACTCTCATGAACACTGAAGCTTTCTTT. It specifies CASSQAKPRTLMNTEAFF.